This TCR beta chain was sequenced for a study of OX40 agonist ivuxolimab in advanced cancers. Study-wide background: The patients got ivuxolimab, which is an agonistic anti-OX40 (CD134) antibody. Notes on the study in general: Blood T cells, both CD4+ and CD8+, expanded clonally by week 6 at 0.1 to 3.0 mg/kg. Expanded clones belonging to CD8+ T cells outnumbered, on average, those of CD4+.

Note on this clone: The antigen is unknown.

Germline CDR1 reads MNHEY; CDR2 reads SMNVEV (reference sequence). The trim removed 4 bases at V and 3 bases at J, leaving 12 bases unmatched. The CDR3 sequence is 17 residues long. Assay: immunoSEQ multiplex PCR; the TCRdb copy retains only in-frame clones and omits some. The top ten clones hold about 24% of a sample with 40,000 to 60,000 clones, approximately 95% of them seen once. The receptor's source is an adult with an advanced solid tumor such as melanoma, head and neck, liver or kidney cancer. The input for sequencing was CD4+ or CD8+ T cells sorted from blood, taken in a trial of the OX40 agonist ivuxolimab. The chain is built from TRBV27 and TRBJ1-2; the match to TRBD1 covers 9 bases. CDR3 amino acids: CASSSGGFGQGYYGYTF. CDR3 bases: TGTGCCAGCAGTTCTGGAGGTTTTGGACAGGGGTACTATGGCTACACCTTC.